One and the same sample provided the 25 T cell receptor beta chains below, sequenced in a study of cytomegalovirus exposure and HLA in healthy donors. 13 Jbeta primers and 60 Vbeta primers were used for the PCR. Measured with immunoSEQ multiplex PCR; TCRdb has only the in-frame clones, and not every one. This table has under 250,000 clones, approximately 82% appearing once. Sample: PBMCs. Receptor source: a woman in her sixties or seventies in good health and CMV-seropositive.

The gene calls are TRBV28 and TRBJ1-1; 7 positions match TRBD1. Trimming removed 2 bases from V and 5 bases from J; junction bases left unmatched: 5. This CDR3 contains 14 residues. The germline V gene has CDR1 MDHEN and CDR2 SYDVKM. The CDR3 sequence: CASSLTGVGTEAFF. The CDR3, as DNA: TGTGCCAGCAGTTTAACAGGGGTAGGGACTGAAGCTTTCTTT.

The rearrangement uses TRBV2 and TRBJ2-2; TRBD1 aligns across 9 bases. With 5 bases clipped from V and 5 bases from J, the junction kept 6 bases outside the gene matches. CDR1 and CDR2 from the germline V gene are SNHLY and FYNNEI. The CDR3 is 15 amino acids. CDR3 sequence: CASSPGTGRTGELFF. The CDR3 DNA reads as TGTGCCAGCAGTCCCGGGACAGGGAGGACCGGGGAGCTGTTTTTT. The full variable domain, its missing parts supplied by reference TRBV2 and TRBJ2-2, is EPEVTQTPSHQVTQMGQEVILRCVPISNHLYFYWYRQILGQKVEFLVSFYNNEISEKSEIFDDQFSVERPDGSNFTLKIRSTKLEDSAMYFCASSPGTGRTGELFFGEGSRLTVL.

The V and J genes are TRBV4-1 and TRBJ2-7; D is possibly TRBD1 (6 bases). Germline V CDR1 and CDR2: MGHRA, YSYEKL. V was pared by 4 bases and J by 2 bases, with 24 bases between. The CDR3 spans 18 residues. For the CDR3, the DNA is TGCGCCAGCAGCCCCCCCTGGGAACAGGGAAGACTCACCTACGAGCAGTACTTC. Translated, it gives CASSPPWEQGRLTYEQYF.

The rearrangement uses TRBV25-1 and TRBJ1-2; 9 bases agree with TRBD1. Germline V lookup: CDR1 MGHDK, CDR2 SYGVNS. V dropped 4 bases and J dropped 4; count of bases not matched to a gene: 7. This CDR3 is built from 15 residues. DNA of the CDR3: TGTGCCAGCAGTGCCCTAGCGGACAGGGGCTATGGCTACACCTTC. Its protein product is CASSALADRGYGYTF.

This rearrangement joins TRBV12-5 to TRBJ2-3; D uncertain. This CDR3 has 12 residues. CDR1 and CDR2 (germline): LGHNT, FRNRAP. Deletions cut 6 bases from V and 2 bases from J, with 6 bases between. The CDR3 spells CASGYYTDTQYF. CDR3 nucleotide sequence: TGTGCTAGTGGATACTACACAGATACGCAGTATTTT.

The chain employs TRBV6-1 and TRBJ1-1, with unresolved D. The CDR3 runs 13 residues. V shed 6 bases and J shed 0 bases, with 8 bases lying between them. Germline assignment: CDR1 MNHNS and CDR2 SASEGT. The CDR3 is CASRLQLNTEAFF. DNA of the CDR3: TGTGCCAGCAGATTGCAGTTGAACACTGAAGCTTTCTTT.

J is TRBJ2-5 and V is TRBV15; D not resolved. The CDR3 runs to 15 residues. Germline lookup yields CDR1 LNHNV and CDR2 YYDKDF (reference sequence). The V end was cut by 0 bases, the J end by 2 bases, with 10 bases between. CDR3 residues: CATSRDLPVQETQYF. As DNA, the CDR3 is TGTGCCACCAGCAGAGATCTCCCAGTACAAGAGACCCAGTACTTC.

This chain's CDR3 is CASSFRISSVRVDTQYF. Here the CDR3 DNA reads TGTGCCAGCAGTTTCCGCATAAGCAGCGTGCGAGTAGATACGCAGTATTTT. The chain joins TRBV27 to TRBJ2-3; D gene ambiguous. Trimming removed 3 bases from V and 5 bases from J, with 21 bases in between. Germline V lookup: CDR1 MNHEY, CDR2 SMNVEV (reference sequence). The CDR3 sequence is 17 residues long.

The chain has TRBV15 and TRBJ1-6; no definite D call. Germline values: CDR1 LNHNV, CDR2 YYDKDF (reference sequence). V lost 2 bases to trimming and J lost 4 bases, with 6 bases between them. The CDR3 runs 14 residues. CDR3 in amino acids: CATSRSGYNSPLHF. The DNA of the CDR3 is TGTGCCACCAGCAGATCAGGTTATAATTCACCCCTCCACTTT.

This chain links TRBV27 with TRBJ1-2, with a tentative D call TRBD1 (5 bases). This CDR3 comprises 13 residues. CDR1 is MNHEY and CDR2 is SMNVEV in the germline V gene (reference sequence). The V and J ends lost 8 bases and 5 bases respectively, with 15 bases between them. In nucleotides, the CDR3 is TGTGCCAGCGGGGTCAGGGAGGGATATGGCTACACCTTC. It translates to CASGVREGYGYTF.

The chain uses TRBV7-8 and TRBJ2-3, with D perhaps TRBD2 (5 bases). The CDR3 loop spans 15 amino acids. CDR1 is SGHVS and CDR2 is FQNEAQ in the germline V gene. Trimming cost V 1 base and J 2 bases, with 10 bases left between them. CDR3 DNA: TGTGCCAGCAGCTTAGTAAACGGACTCACAGATACGCAGTATTTT. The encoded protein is CASSLVNGLTDTQYF. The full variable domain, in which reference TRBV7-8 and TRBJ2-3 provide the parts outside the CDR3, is GAGVSQSPRYKVAKRGQDVALRCDPISGHVSLFWYQQALGQGPEFLTYFQNEAQLDKSGLPSDRFFAERPEGSVSTLKIQRTQQEDSAVYLCASSLVNGLTDTQYFGPGTRLTVL.

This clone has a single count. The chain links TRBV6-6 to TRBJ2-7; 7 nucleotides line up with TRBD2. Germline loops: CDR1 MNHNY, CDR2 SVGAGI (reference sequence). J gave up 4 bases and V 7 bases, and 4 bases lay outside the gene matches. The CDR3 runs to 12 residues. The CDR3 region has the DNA TGTGCCAGCAAGGATAGCGGGTACGAGCAGTACTTC. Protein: CASKDSGYEQYF.

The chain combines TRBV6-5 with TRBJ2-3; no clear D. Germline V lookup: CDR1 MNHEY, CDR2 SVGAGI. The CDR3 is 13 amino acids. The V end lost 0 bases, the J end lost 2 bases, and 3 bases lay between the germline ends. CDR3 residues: CASSYSHTDTQYF. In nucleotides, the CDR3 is TGTGCCAGCAGTTACTCACACACAGATACGCAGTATTTT.

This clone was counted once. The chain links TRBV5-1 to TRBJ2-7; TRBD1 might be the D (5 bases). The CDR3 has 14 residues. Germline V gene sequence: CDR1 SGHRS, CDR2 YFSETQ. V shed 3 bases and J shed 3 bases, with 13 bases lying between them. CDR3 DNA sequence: TGCGCCAGCAGCTGGGCCGACAGCGTCTACGAGCAGTACTTC. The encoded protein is CASSWADSVYEQYF.

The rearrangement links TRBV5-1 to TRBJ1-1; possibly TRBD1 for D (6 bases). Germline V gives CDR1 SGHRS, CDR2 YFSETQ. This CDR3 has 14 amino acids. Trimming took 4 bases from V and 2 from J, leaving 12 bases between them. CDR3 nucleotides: TGCGCCAGCAGCGAGGACAGTGTAAACACTGAAGCTTTCTTT. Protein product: CASSEDSVNTEAFF. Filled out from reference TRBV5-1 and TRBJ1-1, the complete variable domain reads KAGVTQTPRYLIKTRGQQVTLSCSPISGHRSVSWYQQTPGQGLQFLFEYFSETQRNKGNFPGRFSGRQFSNSRSEMNVSTLELGDSALYLCASSEDSVNTEAFFGQGTRLTVV.

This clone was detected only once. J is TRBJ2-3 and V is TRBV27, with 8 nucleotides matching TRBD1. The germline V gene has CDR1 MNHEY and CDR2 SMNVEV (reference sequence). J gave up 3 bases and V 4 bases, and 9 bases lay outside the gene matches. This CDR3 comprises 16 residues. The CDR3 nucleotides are TGTGCCAGCAGTTCCTACCAAGGACAGGGTACAGATACGCAGTATTTT. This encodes CASSSYQGQGTDTQYF.

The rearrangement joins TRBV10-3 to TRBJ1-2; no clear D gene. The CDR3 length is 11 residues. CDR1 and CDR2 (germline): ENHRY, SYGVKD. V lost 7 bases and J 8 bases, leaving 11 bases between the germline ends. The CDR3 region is CAIKAEGGYTF. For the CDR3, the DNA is TGTGCCATCAAAGCGGAGGGCGGCTACACCTTC.

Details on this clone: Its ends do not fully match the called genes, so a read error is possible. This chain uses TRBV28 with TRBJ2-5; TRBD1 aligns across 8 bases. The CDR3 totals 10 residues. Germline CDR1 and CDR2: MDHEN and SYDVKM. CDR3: CRTGKETQYF. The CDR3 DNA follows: TGCCGGACAGGGAAAGAGACCCAGTACTTC.

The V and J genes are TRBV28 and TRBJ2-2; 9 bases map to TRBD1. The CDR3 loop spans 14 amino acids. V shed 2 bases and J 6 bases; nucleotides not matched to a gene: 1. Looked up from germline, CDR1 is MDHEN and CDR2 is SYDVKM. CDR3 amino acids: CASSLTGGSGELFF. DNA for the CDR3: TGTGCCAGCAGTTTAACAGGGGGCTCCGGGGAGCTGTTTTTT.

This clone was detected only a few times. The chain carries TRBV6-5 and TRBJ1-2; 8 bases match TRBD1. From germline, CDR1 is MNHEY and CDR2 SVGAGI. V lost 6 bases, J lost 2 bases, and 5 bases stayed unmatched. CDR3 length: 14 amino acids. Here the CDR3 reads CASRLGQGNYGYTF. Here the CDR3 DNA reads TGTGCCAGCAGGCTCGGACAGGGCAACTATGGCTACACCTTC.

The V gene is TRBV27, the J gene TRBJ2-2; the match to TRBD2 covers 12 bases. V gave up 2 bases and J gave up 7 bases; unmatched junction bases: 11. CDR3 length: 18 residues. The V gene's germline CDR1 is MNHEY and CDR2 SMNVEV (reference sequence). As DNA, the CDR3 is TGTGCCAGCAGTTTAAGGGCTAGCGGGAGGGCCGGGTACGGGGAGCTGTTTTTT. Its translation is CASSLRASGRAGYGELFF.

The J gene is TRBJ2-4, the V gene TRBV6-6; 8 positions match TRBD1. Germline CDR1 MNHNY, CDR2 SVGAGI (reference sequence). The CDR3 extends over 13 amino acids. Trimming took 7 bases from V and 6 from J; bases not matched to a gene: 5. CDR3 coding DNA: TGTGCCAGCACTTTGGACAGGGTAAACATTCAGTACTTC. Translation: CASTLDRVNIQYF.

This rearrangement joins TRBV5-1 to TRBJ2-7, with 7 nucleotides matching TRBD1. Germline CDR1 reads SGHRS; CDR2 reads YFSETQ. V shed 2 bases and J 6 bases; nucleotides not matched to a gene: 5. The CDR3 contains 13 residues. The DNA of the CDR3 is TGCGCCAGCAGCTTCAAACAGGGGACCGAGCAGTACTTC. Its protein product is CASSFKQGTEQYF.

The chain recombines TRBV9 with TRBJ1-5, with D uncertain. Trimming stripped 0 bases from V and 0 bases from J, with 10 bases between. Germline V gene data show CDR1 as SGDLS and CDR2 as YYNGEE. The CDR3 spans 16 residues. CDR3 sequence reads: CASSVGPDYSNQPQHF. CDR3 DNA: TGTGCCAGCAGCGTAGGGCCAGATTATAGCAATCAGCCCCAGCATTTT.

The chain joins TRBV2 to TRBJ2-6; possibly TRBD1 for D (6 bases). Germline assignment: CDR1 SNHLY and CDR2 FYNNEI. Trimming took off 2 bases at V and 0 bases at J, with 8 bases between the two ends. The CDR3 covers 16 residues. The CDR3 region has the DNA TGTGCCAGCAGTGAAAACAGGGACTCTGGGGCCAACGTCCTGACTTTC. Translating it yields CASSENRDSGANVLTF.